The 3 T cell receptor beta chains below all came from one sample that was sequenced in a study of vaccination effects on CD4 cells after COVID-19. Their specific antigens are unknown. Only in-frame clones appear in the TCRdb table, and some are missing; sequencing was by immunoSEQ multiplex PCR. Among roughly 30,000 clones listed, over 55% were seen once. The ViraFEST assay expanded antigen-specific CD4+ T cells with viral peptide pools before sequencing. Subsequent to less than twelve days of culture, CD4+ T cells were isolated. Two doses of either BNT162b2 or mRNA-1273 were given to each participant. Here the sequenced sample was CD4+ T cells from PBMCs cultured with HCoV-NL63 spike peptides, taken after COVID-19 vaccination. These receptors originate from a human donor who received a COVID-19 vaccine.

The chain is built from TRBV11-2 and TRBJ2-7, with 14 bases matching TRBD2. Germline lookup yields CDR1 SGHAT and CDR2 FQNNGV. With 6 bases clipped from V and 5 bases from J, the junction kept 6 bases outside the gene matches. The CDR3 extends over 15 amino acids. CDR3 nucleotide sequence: TGTGCCAGCAGGATGACTAGCGGGAGGGTCAACGAGCAGTACTTC. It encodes CASRMTSGRVNEQYF. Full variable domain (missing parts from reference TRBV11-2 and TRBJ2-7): EAGVAQSPRYKIIEKRQSVAFWCNPISGHATLYWYQQILGQGPKLLIQFQNNGVVDDSQLPKDRFSAERLKGVDSTLKIQPAKLEDSAVYLCASRMTSGRVNEQYFGPGTRLTVT.

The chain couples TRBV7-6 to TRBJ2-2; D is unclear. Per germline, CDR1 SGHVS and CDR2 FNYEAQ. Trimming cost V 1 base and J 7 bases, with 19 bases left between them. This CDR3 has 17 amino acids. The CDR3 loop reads CASSLEYIGLDGGELFF. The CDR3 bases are TGTGCCAGCAGCTTAGAGTACATCGGCCTAGACGGCGGGGAGCTGTTTTTT.

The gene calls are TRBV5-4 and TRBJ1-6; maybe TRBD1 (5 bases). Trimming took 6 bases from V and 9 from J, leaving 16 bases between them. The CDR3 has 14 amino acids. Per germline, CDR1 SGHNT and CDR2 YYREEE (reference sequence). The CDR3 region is CASTPGTRSSPLHF. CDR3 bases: TGTGCCAGCACTCCCGGGACGCGGAGTTCACCCCTCCACTTT.